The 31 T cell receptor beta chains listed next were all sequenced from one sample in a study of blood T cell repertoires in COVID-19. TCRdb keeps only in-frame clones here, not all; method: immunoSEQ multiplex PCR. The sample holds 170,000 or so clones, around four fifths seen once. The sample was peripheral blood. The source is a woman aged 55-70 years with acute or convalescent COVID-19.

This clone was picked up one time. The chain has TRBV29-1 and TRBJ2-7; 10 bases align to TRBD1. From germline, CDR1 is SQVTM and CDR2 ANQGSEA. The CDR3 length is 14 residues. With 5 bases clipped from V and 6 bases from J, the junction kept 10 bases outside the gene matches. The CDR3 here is CSVSPQGTGVEQYF. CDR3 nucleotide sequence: TGCAGCGTTTCTCCACAGGGGACAGGGGTCGAGCAGTACTTC.

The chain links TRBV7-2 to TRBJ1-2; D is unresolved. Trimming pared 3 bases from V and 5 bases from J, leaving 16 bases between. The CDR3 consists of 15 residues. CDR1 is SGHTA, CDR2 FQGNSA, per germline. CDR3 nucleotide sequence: TGTGCCAGCAGCTTGAGAGGCCATCCGGCTTATGGCTACACCTTC. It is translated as CASSLRGHPAYGYTF.

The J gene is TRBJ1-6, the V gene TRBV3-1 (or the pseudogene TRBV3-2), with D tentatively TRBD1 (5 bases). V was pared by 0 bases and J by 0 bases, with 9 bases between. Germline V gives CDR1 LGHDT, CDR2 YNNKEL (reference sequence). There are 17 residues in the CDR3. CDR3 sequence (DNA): TGTGCCAGCAGCCAAGATCGGGGGGGCTCCTATAATTCACCCCTCCACTTT. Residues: CASSQDRGGSYNSPLHF.

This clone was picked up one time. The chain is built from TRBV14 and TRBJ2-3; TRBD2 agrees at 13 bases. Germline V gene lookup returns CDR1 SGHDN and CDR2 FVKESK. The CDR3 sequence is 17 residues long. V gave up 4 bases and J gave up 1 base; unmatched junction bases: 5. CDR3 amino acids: CASSLPGTSGGTDTQYF. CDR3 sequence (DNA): TGTGCCAGCAGCCTTCCCGGGACTAGCGGGGGCACAGATACGCAGTATTTT.

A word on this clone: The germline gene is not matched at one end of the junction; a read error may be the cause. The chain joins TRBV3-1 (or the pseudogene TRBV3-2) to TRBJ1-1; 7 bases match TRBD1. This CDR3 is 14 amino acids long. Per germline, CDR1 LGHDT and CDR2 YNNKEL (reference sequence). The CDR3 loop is CASNQGLQGTEAFF. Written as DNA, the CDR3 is TGTGCCAGCAACCAAGGACTACAGGGGACTGAAGCTTTCTTT.

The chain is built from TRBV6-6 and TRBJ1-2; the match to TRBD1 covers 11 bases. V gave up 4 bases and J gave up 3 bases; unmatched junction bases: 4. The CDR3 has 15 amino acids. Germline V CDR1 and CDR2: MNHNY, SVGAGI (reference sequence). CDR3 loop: CASSFPGQGDYGYTF. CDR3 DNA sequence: TGTGCCAGCAGTTTTCCGGGACAGGGGGACTATGGCTACACCTTC.

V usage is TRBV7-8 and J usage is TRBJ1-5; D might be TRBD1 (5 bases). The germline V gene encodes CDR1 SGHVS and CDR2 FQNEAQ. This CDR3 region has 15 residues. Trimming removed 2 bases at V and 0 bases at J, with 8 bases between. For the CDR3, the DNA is TGTGCCAGCAGCTTAAGTCAGGGTAGCAATCAGCCCCAGCATTTT. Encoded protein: CASSLSQGSNQPQHF.

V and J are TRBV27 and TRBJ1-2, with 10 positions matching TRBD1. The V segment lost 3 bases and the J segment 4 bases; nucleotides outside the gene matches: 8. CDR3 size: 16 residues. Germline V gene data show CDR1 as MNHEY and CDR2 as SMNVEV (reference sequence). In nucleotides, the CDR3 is TGTGCCAGCAGTTTTGGGACAGGGGCTCCGTCCTATGGCTACACCTTC. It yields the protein CASSFGTGAPSYGYTF.

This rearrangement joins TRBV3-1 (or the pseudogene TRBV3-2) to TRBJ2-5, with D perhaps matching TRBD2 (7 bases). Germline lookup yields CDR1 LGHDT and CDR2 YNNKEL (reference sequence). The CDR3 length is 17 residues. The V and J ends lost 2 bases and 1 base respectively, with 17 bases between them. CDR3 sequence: CASSQWGAGEIQETQYF. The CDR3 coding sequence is TGTGCCAGCAGCCAATGGGGGGCGGGGGAGATCCAAGAGACCCAGTACTTC.

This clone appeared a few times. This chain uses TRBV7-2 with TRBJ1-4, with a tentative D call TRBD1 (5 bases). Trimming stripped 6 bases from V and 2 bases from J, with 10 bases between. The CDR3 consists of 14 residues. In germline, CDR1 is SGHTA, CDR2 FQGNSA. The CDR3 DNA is TGTGCCAGCAGGACGGGGGGGACTAATGAAAAACTGTTTTTT. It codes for CASRTGGTNEKLFF.

Here the CDR3 reads CASSLGQTTSSPLHF. Written as DNA, the CDR3 is TGTGCCAGCAGCTTGGGACAGACAACGAGTTCACCCCTCCACTTT. This sequence joins TRBV5-5 and TRBJ1-6; possibly TRBD1 for D (5 bases). This CDR3 has 15 residues. V lost 0 bases to trimming and J lost 9 bases, with 13 bases between them. CDR1 is SGHKS and CDR2 is YYEKEE in the germline V gene (reference sequence).

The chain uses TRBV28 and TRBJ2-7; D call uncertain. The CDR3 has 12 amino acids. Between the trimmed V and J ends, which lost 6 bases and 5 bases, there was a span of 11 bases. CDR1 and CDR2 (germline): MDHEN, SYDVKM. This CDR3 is CASSHSPDEQYF. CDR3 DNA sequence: TGTGCCAGCAGCCATTCGCCGGACGAGCAGTACTTC. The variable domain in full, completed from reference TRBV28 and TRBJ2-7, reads DVKVTQSSRYLVKRTGEKVFLECVQDMDHENMFWYRQDPGLGLRLIYFSYDVKMKEKGDIPEGYSVSREKKERFSLILESASTNQTSMYLCASSHSPDEQYFGPGTRLTVT.

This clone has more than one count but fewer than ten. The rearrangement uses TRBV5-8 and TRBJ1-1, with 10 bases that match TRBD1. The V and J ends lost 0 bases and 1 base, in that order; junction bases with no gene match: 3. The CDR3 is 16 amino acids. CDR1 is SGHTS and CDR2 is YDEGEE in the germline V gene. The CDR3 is CASSLGTGGRNTEAFF. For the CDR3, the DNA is TGTGCCAGCAGCTTGGGGACAGGGGGACGGAACACTGAAGCTTTCTTT.

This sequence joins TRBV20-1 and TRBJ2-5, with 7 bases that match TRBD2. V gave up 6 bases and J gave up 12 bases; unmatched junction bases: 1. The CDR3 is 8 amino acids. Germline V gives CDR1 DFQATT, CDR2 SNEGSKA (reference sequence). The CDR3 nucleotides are TGCAGTGCGAGCGGGGAGTACTTC. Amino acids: CSASGEYF.

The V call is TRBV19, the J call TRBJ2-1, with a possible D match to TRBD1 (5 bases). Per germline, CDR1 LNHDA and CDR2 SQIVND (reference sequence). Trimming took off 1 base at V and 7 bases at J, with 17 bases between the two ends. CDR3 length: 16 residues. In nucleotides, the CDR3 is TGTGCCAGTAGTATAGTTAAACTTCTAAGGGGAAATGAGCAGTTCTTC. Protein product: CASSIVKLLRGNEQFF.

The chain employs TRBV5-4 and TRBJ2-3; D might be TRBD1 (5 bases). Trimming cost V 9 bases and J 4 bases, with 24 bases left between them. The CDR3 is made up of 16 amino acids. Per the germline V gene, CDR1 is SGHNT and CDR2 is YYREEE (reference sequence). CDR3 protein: CATANMLQGAADTQYF. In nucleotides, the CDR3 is TGTGCCACGGCCAATATGCTCCAGGGTGCTGCAGATACGCAGTATTTT.

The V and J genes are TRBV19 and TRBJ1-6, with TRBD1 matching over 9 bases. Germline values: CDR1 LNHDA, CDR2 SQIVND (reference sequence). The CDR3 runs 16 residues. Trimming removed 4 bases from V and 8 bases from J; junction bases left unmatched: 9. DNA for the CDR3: TGTGCCAGTAGTACCCCCGGACAGGGGAAAGATTCACCCCTCCACTTT. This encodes CASSTPGQGKDSPLHF.

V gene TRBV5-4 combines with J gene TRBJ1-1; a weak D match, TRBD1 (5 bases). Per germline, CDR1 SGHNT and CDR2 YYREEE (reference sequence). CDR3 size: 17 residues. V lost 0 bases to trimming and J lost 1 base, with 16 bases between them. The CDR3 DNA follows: TGTGCCAGCAGCTTGGATTCGGCAGGGCTGAGGAACACTGAAGCTTTCTTT. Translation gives CASSLDSAGLRNTEAFF. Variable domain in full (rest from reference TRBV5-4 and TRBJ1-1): ETGVTQSPTHLIKTRGQQVTLRCSSQSGHNTVSWYQQALGQGPQFIFQYYREEENGRGNFPPRFSGLQFPNYSSELNVNALELDDSALYLCASSLDSAGLRNTEAFFGQGTRLTVV.

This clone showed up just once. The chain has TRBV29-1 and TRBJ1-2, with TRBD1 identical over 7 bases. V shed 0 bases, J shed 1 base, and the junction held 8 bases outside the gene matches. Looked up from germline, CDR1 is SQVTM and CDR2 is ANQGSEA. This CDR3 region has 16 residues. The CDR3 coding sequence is TGCAGCGTTGAAGAGAAAGGGACAGCCCTTAACTATGGCTACACCTTC. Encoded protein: CSVEEKGTALNYGYTF.

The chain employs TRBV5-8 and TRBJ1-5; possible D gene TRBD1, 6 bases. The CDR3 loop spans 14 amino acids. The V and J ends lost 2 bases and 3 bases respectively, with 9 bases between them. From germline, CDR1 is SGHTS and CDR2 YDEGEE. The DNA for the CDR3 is TGTGCCAGCAGCTTTTGGGGGCCCAATCAGCCCCAGCATTTT. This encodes CASSFWGPNQPQHF. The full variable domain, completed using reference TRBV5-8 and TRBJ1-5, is EAGVTQSPTHLIKTRGQQATLRCSPISGHTSVYWYQQALGLGLQFLLWYDEGEERNRGNFPPRFSGRQFPNYSSELNVNALELEDSALYLCASSFWGPNQPQHFGDGTRLSIL.

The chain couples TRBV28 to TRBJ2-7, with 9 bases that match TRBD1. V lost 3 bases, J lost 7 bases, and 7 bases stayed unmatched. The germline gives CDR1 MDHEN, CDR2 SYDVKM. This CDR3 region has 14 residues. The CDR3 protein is CASSFPGTGQEQYF. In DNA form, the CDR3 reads TGTGCCAGCAGTTTCCCCGGGACAGGGCAAGAGCAGTACTTC.

The CDR3 region is CASSERGYGYTF. In DNA, the CDR3 is TGTGCCAGCAGTGAGCGAGGGTATGGCTACACCTTC. The V call is TRBV6-1, the J call TRBJ1-2; D remains ambiguous. Germline CDR1 reads MNHNS; CDR2 reads SASEGT. The ends were cut back, 3 bases at V and 5 bases at J, with 7 bases in the middle. The CDR3 contains 12 residues.

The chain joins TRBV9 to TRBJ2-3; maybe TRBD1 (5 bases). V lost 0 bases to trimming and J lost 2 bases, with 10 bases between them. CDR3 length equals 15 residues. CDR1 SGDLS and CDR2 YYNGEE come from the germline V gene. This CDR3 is CASSVVAGYTDTQYF. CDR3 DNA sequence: TGTGCCAGCAGCGTAGTGGCAGGGTACACAGATACGCAGTATTTT.

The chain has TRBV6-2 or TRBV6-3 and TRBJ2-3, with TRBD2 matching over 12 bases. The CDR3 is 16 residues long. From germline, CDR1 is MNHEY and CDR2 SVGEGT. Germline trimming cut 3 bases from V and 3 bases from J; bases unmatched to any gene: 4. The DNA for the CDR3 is TGTGCCAGCAGTTATTCTAGCGGGGGGGCGACAGATACGCAGTATTTT. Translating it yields CASSYSSGGATDTQYF.

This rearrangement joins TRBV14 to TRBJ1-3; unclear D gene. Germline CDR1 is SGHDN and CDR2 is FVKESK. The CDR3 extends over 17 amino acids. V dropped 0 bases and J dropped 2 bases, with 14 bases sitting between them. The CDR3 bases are TGTGCCAGCAGCCAAGATCTTCTCAACGGGGCTGGAAACACCATATATTTT. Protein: CASSQDLLNGAGNTIYF. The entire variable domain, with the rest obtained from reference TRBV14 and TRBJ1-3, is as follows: EAGVTQFPSHSVIEKGQTVTLRCDPISGHDNLYWYRRVMGKEIKFLLHFVKESKQDESGMPNNRFLAERTGGTYSTLKVQPAELEDSGVYFCASSQDLLNGAGNTIYFGEGSWLTVV.

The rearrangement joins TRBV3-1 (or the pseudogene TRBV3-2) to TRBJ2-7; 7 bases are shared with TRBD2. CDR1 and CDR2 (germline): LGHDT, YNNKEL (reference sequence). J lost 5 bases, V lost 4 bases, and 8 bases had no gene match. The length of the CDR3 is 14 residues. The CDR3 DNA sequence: TGTGCCAGCAGCCCCACGACTAGCCCCCACGAGCAGTACTTC. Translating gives CASSPTTSPHEQYF.

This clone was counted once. CDR3 region: CASSPPKHLYGYTF. In DNA form, the CDR3 reads TGTGCCAGCTCACCACCTAAGCACCTCTATGGCTACACCTTC. J is TRBJ1-2 and V is TRBV18; D ambiguous. The V end was cut by 0 bases, the J end by 4 bases, with 9 bases between. CDR3 length equals 14 residues. CDR1 and CDR2 (germline): KGHSH, LQKENI.

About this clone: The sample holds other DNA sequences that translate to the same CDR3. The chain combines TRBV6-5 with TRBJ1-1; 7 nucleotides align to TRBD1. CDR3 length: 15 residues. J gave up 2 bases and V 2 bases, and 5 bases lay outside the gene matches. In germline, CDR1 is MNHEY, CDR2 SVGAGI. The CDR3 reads CASSYEGAVNTEAFF. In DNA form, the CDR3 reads TGTGCCAGCAGTTACGAGGGGGCGGTAAACACTGAAGCTTTCTTT.

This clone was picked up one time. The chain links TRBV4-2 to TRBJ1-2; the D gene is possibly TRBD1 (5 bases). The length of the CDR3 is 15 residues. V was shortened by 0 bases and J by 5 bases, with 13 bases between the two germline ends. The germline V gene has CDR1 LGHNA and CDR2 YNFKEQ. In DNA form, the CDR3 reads TGTGCCAGCAGCCAAGATTCGGCAGGGAAGTATGGCTACACCTTC. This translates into CASSQDSAGKYGYTF.

The CDR3 reads CASSLSGTGKYTEAFF. In DNA form, the CDR3 reads TGTGCCAGCAGTTTATCCGGGACAGGGAAGTACACTGAAGCTTTCTTT. The rearrangement links TRBV27 to TRBJ1-1; 9 bases map to TRBD1. The CDR3 length is 16 residues. Trimming took 0 bases from V and 3 from J; bases not matched to a gene: 5. From germline, CDR1 is MNHEY and CDR2 SMNVEV (reference sequence).

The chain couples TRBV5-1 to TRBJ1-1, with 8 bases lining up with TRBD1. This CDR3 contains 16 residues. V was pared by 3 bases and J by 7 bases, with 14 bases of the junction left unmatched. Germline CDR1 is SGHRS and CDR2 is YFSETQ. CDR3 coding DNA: TGCGCCAGCAGCTCAAAGCAGGGGGCGCTTATGGGTGAAGCTTTCTTT. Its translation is CASSSKQGALMGEAFF. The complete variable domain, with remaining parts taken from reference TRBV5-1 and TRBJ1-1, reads KAGVTQTPRYLIKTRGQQVTLSCSPISGHRSVSWYQQTPGQGLQFLFEYFSETQRNKGNFPGRFSGRQFSNSRSEMNVSTLELGDSALYLCASSSKQGALMGEAFFGQGTRLTVV.